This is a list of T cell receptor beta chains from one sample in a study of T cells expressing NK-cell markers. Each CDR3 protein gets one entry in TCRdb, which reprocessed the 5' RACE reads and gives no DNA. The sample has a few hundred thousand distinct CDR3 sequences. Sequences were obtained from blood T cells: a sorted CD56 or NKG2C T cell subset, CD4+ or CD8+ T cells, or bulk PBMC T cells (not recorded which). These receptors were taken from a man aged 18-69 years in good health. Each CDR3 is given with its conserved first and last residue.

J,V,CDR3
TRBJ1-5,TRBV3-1,CASSQADTYQPQHF
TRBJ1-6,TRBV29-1,CSVADSRYNSPLHF
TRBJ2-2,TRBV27,CASSFREGAGELFF
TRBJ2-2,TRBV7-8,CASSLRGTATGELFF
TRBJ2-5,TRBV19,CASSTRGQQETQYF
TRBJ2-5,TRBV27,CASSLKKGLGETQYF
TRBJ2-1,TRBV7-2,CASSLNTGGRRFF
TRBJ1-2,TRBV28,CASALGGPYGYTF
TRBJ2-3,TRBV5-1,CASSLVATPLADTQYF
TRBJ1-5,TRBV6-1,CASRPTGGRGQPQHF
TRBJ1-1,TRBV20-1,CSAARSLHTEAFF
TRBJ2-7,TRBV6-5,CASSYDSLAYEQYF
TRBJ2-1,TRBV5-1,CASSSTSGGLPYLGEQFF
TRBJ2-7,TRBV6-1,CASSGQGSGYEQYF
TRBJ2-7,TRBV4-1,CASSQVFEKVSSYEQYF